A selection of T cell receptor beta chains follows, all from one sample in a study of T cell responses to AZD1222 COVID-19 vaccine. Here immunoSEQ multiplex PCR was the method, and the copy in TCRdb shows in-frame clones only, minus some. The sample includes 70,000 to 75,000 clones, around 82% seen only once; the top ten take 45% to 50%. This sample comprised peripheral blood, obtained 28 days after the second AZD1222 dose. These TCRs come from an adult who received the AZD1222 COVID-19 vaccine. Each CDR3 is given with its conserved first and last residue. D genes are given only for firm matches. For some rows the clone size is stated as once, few or many, or as a class when expanded; others skip it.

>-|TRBV27|TRBJ2-3|few|18
CASSLYPPDYGFADTQYF
TGTGCCAGCAGTTTATACCCCCCCGACTACGGTTTTGCAGATACGCAGTATTTT
>-|TRBV30|TRBJ2-3|once|15
CAWSVLWGSTDTQYF
TGTGCCTGGAGTGTACTCTGGGGCTCCACAGATACGCAGTATTTT
>-|TRBV7-2|TRBJ2-2|-|14
CASSSVQGTGELFF
TGTGCCAGCAGCTCAGTTCAGGGTACCGGGGAGCTGTTTTTT
>TRBD2|TRBV14|TRBJ2-7|-|15
CASSQAGLAGGEQYF
TGTGCCAGCAGCCAAGCGGGACTAGCGGGAGGAGAGCAGTACTTC
>-|TRBV7-2|TRBJ2-5|-|13
CASSLGYQETQYF
TGTGCCAGCAGCTTAGGGTACCAAGAGACCCAGTACTTC
>TRBD1|TRBV18|TRBJ1-2|-|13
CASSPTGDYGYTF
TGTGCCAGCTCACCCACAGGGGACTATGGCTACACCTTC
>-|TRBV4-1|TRBJ1-6|-|15
CASSQDRSYNSPLHF
TGCGCCAGCAGCCAAGACCGGTCCTATAATTCACCCCTCCACTTT
>-|TRBV28|TRBJ2-1|-|13
CASSPRQVNEQFF
TGTGCCAGCAGTCCCCGACAGGTCAATGAGCAGTTCTTC
>TRBD1|TRBV6-5|TRBJ1-3|few|14
CASRADREGNTIYF
TGTGCCAGCAGAGCTGACAGGGAAGGAAACACCATATATTTT
>-|TRBV28|TRBJ2-1|-|14
CASSRAVATGEQFF
TGTGCCAGCAGTCGCGCCGTGGCTACAGGTGAGCAGTTCTTC
>-|TRBV6-1|TRBJ2-5|-|15
CASSEAGPVQETQYF
TGTGCCAGCAGTGAAGCGGGTCCGGTCCAAGAGACCCAGTACTTC
>-|TRBV28|TRBJ1-1|few|14
CASRTGPPNTEAFF
TGTGCCAGCAGGACGGGACCGCCGAACACTGAAGCTTTCTTT
>-|TRBV19|TRBJ2-1|once|14
CASQKAGSNFEQFF
TGTGCCAGCCAAAAAGCGGGTTCGAATTTTGAGCAGTTCTTC
>TRBD2|TRBV9|TRBJ2-1|-|18
CASSLSGRDLSSYNEQFF
TGTGCCAGCAGCCTCAGCGGGAGGGACCTAAGCTCCTACAATGAGCAGTTCTTC
>-|TRBV5-6|TRBJ2-2|-|13
CASSLAGTGELFF
TGTGCCAGCAGCTTGGCCGGGACCGGGGAGCTGTTTTTT